This T cell receptor beta chain was recovered during a study of blood T cell repertoires in COVID-19. Original handling: Estimated nucleated cell counts came from reference gene primer amplification. Only in-frame clones appear in the TCRdb table, and some are missing; sequencing was by immunoSEQ multiplex PCR. The V and J calls and clone size come from that table; D and trimming were worked out from the DNA. The table lists around 280,000 clones, around nine tenths of them singletons, with about 1.2% in the top ten. Germline lookup yields CDR1 MGHRA and CDR2 YSYEKL. This CDR3 comprises 14 residues. V gave up 3 bases and J gave up 5 bases, with 12 bases separating them.

What was sequenced was peripheral blood. This clonotype was sampled from a man between 70 and 80 years old with acute or convalescent COVID-19. The V gene is TRBV4-1, the J gene TRBJ2-3; possible D gene TRBD2, 7 bases. The CDR3 nucleotides read TGCGCCAGCAGCCAGGGGGGGCGCATAGATACGCAGTATTTT. Encoded protein: CASSQGGRIDTQYF.